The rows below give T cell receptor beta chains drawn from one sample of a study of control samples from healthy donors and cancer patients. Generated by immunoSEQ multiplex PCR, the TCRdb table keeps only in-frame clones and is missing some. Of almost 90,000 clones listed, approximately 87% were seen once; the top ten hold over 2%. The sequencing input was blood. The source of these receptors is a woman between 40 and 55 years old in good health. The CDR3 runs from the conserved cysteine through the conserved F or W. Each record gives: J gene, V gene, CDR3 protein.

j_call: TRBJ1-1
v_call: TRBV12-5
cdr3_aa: CASGLRVRQLQNTEAFF

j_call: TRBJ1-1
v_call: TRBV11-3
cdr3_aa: CASSTRKGPNTEAFF

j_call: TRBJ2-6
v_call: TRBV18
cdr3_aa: CASSPAFGANVLTF

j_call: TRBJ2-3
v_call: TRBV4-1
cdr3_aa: CASSQEPGGAPDTQYF

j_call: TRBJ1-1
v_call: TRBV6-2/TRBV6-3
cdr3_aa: CASSNRANTEAFF

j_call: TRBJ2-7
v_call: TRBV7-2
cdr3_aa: CASSLWYGQEQYF

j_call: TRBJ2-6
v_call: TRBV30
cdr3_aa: CAWIVGQPRFGANVLTF

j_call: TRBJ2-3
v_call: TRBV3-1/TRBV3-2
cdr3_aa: CASSPLGGGADTQYF

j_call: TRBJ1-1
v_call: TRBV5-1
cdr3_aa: CASSLQGEGTEAFF

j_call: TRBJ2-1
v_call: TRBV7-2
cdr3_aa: CASSTGTEFNEQFF

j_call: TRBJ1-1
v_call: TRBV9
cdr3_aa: CASSLTAAGATEAFF

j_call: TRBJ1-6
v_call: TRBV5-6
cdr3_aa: CASTRTGRIYSPLHF

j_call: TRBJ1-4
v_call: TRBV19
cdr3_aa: CASRRPATNEKLFF

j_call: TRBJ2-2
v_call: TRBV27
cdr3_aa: CASSLRGQGINTGELFF

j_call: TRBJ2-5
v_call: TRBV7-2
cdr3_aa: CASSTSARETQYF

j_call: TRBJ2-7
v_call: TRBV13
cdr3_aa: CASSLASGLSYEQYF

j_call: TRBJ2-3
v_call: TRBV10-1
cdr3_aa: CASSDPGAGGRGDTQYF

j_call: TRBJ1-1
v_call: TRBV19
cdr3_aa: CASSPDRLNTEAFF

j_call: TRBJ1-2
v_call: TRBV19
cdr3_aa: CASSPRVPNYGYTF

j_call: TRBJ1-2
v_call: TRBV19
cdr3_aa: CASSPGTAGYTF

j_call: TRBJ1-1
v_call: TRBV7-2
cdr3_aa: CASSWVLRTDQDTEAFF

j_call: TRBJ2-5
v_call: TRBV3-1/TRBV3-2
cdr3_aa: CASSPYSGGPSQKTQYF

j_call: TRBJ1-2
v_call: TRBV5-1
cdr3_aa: CASSYDRAVYGYTF

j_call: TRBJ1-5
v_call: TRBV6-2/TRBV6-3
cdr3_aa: CASSLPGALTQHF

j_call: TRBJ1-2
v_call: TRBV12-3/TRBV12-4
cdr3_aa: CASSGGDGYTF

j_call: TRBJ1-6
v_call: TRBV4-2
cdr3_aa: CASSQAVGSSYNSPLHF

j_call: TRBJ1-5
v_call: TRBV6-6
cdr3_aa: CASSPSDSNQPQHF

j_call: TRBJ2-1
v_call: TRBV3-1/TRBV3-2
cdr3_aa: CASSQDPGLAGRGNEQFF

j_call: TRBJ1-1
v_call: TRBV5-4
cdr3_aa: CASSLVPTTEAFF

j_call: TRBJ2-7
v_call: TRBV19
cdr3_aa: CASSTLKDSYEQYF

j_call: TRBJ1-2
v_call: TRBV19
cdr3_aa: CASIPPGTWSYTF

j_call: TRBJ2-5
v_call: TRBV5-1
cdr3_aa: CASSPGTKETQYF

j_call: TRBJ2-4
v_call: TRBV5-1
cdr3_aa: CASSLGTGNIQYF

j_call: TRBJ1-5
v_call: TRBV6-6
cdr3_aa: CASIEQGGNQPQHF

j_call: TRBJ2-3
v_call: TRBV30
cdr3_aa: CAWSTSGGADTQYF

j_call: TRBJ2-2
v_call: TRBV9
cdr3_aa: CASSTMAGELFF

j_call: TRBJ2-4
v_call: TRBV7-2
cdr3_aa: CASSFAGTGGNIQYF

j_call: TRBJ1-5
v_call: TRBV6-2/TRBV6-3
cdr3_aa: CASSSQTGGNQPQHF

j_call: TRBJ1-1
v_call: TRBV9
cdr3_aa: CASNSGTVNTEAFF

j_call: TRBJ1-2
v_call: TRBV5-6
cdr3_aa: CASSLSQGYTF

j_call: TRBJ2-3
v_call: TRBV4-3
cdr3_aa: CASSIQARVADTQYF

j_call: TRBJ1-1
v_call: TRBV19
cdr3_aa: CASSALDSYTEAFF

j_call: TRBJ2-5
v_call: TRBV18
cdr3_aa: CASSPPMGQGGETQYF

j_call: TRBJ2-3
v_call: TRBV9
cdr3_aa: CASSVTSGEAGFADTQYF

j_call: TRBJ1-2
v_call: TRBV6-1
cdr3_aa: CASSEFREAGYTF

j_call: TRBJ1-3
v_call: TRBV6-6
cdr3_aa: CASSYRQDMGQNTIYF

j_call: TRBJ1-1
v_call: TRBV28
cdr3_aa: CASSSDTGRDTEAFF

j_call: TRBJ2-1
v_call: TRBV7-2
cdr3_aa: CASTILLRNNEQFF

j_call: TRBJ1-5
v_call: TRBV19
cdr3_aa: CASSKTGTGRQPQHF

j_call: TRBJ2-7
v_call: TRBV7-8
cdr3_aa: CASSLVEDSASYEQYF

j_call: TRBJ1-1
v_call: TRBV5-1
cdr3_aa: CASSLRVSTEAFF

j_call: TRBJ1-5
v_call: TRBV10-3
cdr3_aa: CAISESNQPQHF